This T cell receptor (beta chain) was recovered during a study of blood T cell repertoires in COVID-19. The V end lost 7 bases, the J end lost 2 bases, and 18 bases lay between the germline ends. The CDR3 runs 15 residues. CDR1 and CDR2 (germline): LNHDA, SQIVND (reference sequence). Sequencing used immunoSEQ multiplex PCR; TCRdb keeps in-frame clones, though not all of them. This sample has about 170,000 clones, with less than 85% found just once. The material sequenced was peripheral blood. The origin of this receptor is a woman aged 80 or older with active or convalescent COVID-19. This rearrangement joins TRBV19 to TRBJ2-7; weak D call: TRBD2 (5 bases). CDR3 protein: CASKEGPASPYEQYF. The CDR3 region has the DNA TGTGCCAGTAAAGAGGGTCCAGCGAGTCCCTACGAGCAGTACTTC.